The sequence of this T cell receptor (beta chain) was determined in a study of beta chain features in type 1 diabetes (dated by TCRdb to 2016 to 2019). With respect to the entire study: No differences in mean age, gender distribution, total cell number or subset yield were found between patients and healthy donors. A total of about 100,000,000 sorted cells were examined across all samples, and RNA yield correlated strongly with the number of cells per subset. The study compared TCRB repertoires of sorted circulating CD4+ T cell subsets between recently diagnosed type 1 diabetes patients and matched healthy donors. Regulatory and stem cell-like memory subsets were isolated from only 8 patients and roughly eight healthy donors, whereas naive and central memory subsets came from all 28 donors. Beyond this particular receptor, the publication reports: A moderate but significant shortening of TCRB CDR3 length was observed in type 1 diabetes patients in all four CD4+ subsets. Because small numbers of individuals were included in the HLA sub-analyses, any influence of HLA type on TCRB rearrangement was left unresolved. Naive, central memory and regulatory TCRB repertoires appeared to be more similar among patients than among healthy donors. Fewer insertions and more nucleotide deletions at VDJ recombination sites were observed in patients with type 1 diabetes, implying thymic rearrangement abnormalities. Sequencing cDNA rather than genomic DNA could over-represent highly expressing activated cells, although activation and CD3 levels did not differ between groups. Shorter templates might be favored by PCR, yet because patient and control samples were amplified and corrected together, any such skew would affect both groups equally.

As regards this clone: The target of this receptor is not known. No base quality information exists; no much larger clone differs at one position.

The CDR3 goes from the cysteine to the phenylalanine over 13 residues. Only the CDR3 DNA is retained, 39 bases long and in frame from the first base. The germline V and J ends show losses of 4 bases and 10 bases respectively, and no gene match explains 1 base of the junction. The germline V gene (reference sequence) gives CDR1 as LNHDA and CDR2 as SQIVND. The entire amount of isolated RNA was reverse transcribed using the High Capacity cDNA Reverse Transcription Kit, so the sequenced TCRB transcripts were expressed ones. Deep immunoSEQ sequencing was performed on naive, central memory and regulatory T cell samples, with an average of roughly 4 million total reads per sample. Sorted cells were lysed in RLT buffer and RNA was extracted with DNase-treated RNeasy Micro or Mini kits, depending on cell number. To prevent cross-contamination, each cell subset was processed individually, whereas patient and healthy donor samples were processed jointly. TCRB sequences were amplified from cDNA with the immunoSEQ multiplex PCR, producing 87-bp fragments spanning the CDR3 region. The amplicons were sequenced using the Illumina HiSeq platform. The source study handled its data this way. PCR bias was computationally corrected using synthetic template baselines, reads within Hamming distance 2 were collapsed, and singletons that could not be merged were discarded. Reads were aligned against IMGT so that V, D and J genes, CDR3 length and insertions or deletions at six rearrangement sites could be assigned. Within each subset, clonotype counts were normalized to the number of sorted cells before true diversity and Gini coefficients were calculated with the tcR R package. The overlap coefficient, calculated on TCRB nucleotide sequences, was used to quantify repertoire sharing. The table comes from immuneACCESS by way of TCRdb, which keeps in-frame sequences with V and J called. Part of the clones is missing from these tables; in studies checked, under half for an unresolved V gene and the rest for unknown reasons. That table furnishes V, J and clone size, whereas the DNA furnished D and trimming. This sample lists 300,000 or so clones; approximately 10% were detected once. More than 0.8% of the sample is in the top ten clones.

From each donor, a single peripheral blood sample of about 110 mL on average was drawn into heparinised tubes. A BD FACSAria II was used to sort naive, central memory, regulatory and stem cell-like memory CD4+ T cells with a panel that included CD45RO, CCR7, CD25, CD127, CD95 and CD27. Every sorted population had a purity above 95%. PBMCs were separated immediately by Lymphoprep density gradient centrifugation and were stained directly, without being cultured. To minimize batch effects, samples were stained and sorted in pairs, one healthy donor with one patient per experiment. Sequenced sample: central memory CD4+ T cells from blood. The clonotype originates from a man younger than 40 with type 1 diabetes. The chain was built from TRBV19 and TRBJ2-1; a stretch of 13 junction bases matches TRBD2. In nucleotides, the sequence is TGTGCCAGTAGTACGGGACTAGCGGGGGAGCAGTTCTTC. It translates as CASSTGLAGEQFF.